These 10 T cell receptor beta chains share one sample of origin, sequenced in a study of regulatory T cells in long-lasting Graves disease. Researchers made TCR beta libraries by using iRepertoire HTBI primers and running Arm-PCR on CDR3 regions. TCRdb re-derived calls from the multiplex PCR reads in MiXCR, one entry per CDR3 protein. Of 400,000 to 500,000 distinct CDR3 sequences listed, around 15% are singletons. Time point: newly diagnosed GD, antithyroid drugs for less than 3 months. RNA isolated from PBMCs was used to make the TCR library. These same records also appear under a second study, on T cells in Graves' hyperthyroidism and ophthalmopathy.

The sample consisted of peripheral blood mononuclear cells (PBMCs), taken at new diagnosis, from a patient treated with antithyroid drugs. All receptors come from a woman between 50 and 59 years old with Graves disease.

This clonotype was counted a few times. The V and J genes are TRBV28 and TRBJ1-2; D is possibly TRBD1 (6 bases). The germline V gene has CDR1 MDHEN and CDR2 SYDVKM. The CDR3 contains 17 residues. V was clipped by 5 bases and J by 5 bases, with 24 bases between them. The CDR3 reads CASSGGGPTGIGYGYTF. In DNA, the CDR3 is TGTGCCAGCAGTGGGGGGGGTCCCACAGGGATTGGTTATGGCTACACCTTC.

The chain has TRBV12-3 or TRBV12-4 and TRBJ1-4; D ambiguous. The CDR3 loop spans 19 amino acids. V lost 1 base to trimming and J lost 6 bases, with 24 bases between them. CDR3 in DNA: TGTGCCAGCAGTTTAGGTTCCGTTTTACTGCCAGAACCGGATGAAAAACTGTTTTTT. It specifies CASSLGSVLLPEPDEKLFF.

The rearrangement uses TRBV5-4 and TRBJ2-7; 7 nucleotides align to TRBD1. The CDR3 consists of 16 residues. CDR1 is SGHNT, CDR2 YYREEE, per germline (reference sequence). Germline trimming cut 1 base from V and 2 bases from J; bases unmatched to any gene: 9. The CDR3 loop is CASSLIGQGVPYEQYF. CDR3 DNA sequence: TGTGCCAGCAGCTTGATAGGCCAGGGGGTTCCCTACGAGCAGTACTTC.

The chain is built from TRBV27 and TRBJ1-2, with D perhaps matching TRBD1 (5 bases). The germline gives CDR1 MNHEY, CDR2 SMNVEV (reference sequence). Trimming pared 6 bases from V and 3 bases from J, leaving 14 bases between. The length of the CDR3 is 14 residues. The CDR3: CASRLTGGDYGYTF. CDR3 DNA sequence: TGTGCCAGCAGGCTTACGGGGGGGGACTATGGCTACACCTTC.

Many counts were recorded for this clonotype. The DNA for the CDR3 is TGTGCCAGCAGCATAGGGAGGGAGCAGTACTTC. Translated: CASSIGREQYF. The V gene is TRBV2, the J gene TRBJ2-7; tentatively, D is TRBD2 (6 bases). The germline V gene encodes CDR1 SNHLY and CDR2 FYNNEI. The CDR3 is 11 residues long. Trimming left V 6 bases short and J 7 bases short, with 10 bases between.

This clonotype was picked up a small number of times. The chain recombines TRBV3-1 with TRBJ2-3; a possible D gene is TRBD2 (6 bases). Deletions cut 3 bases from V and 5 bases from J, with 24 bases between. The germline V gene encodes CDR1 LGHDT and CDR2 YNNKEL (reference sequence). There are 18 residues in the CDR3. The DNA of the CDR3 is TGTGCCAGCAGCCAGGCCTCTCCCCTGACTAGGCTTAAAGATACGCAGTATTTT. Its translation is CASSQASPLTRLKDTQYF.

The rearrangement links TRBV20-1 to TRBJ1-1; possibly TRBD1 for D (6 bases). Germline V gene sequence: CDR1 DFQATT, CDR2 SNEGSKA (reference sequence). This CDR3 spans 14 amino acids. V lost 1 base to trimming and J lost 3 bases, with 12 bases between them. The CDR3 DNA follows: TGCAGTGCTAGAGCAACAGGGCGGGACACTGAAGCTTTCTTT. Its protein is CSARATGRDTEAFF.

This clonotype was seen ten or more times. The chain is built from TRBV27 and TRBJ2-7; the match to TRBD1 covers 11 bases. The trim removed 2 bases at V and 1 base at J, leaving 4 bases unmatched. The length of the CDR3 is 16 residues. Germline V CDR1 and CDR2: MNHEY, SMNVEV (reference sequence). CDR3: CASSLSGTGGSYEQYF. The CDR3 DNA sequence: TGTGCCAGCAGTTTAAGCGGGACAGGGGGATCCTACGAGCAGTACTTC.

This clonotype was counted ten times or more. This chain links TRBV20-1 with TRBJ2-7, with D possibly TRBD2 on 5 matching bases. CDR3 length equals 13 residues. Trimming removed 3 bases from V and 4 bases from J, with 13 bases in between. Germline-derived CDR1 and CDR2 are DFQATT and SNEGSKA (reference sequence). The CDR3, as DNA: TGCAGTGCTAGTGTGAGGGCCGGGTACGAGCAGTACTTC. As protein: CSASVRAGYEQYF.

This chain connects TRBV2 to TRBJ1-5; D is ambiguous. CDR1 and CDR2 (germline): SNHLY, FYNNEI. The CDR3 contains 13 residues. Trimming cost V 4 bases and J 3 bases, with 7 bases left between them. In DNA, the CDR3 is TGTGCCAGCAGTGGGGAGTTCAATCAGCCCCAGCATTTT. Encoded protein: CASSGEFNQPQHF.